This T cell receptor beta chain was captured in a study of T-cell reconstitution after alpha-beta-depleted transplantation in children. The authors prepared the TCRbeta library with unique molecular identifiers. TCRdb re-analysed the PCR reads in MiXCR, keeping a single row per CDR3 protein. This sample has about half a million distinct CDR3 sequences, with 12% found just once. The germline gives CDR1 GTSNPN, CDR2 SVGIG (reference sequence). V was shortened by 4 bases and J by 3 bases, with 7 bases between the two germline ends. CDR3 length: 12 amino acids. This TCR derives from a human donor who donated a stem cell graft to a child with combined immunodeficiency. The input for sequencing was PBMCs from the stem cell graft donor, taken from the stem cell graft. The chain joins TRBV30 to TRBJ2-1; no definite D call. The CDR3 here is CAWTPNYNEQFF. The CDR3 coding sequence is TGTGCCTGGACCCCGAACTACAATGAGCAGTTCTTC.